This T cell receptor beta chain was captured in a study of a mutant IDH1 vaccine in newly diagnosed glioma. The repertoire was sequenced with immunoSEQ multiplex PCR; TCRdb's copy has only in-frame clones and lacks some. The table has tens of thousands of clones, about three quarters seen once. In the case of this clone: The antigen is unknown.

Stated time point: week 35, safety follow-up. Vaccinated patients received 300 ug of mutant IDH1 20-mer peptide per dose, with topical imiquimod. CDR1 and CDR2 from the germline V gene are MGHRA and YSYEKL. This CDR3 region has 16 residues. The V end was cut by 1 base, the J end by 3 bases, with 13 bases between. This sequence joins TRBV4-1 and TRBJ2-1; maybe TRBD1 (6 bases). The sample here was PBMCs, taken from a glioma patient whose treatment included an IDH1 peptide vaccine. This sequence was found in a man aged 35 to 55 with glioma. The CDR3 sequence: CASSQVFRGRYNEQFF. CDR3 DNA: TGCGCCAGCAGCCAAGTGTTCAGGGGACGCTACAATGAGCAGTTCTTC.